This T cell receptor (beta chain) was obtained from a study of blood T cell repertoires in COVID-19. At the level of the study: PBMCs, B-cell-depleted T cells, or T cells were the source of the cDNA or gDNA that made up the material.

This CDR3 is built from 15 residues. Trimming at V came to 4 bases and at J to 1 base, leaving 1 base not matched to a gene. Germline assignment: CDR1 SEHNR and CDR2 FQNEAQ (reference sequence). The repertoire was sequenced with immunoSEQ multiplex PCR; TCRdb's copy has only in-frame clones and lacks some. The table has about 74,000 clones, 90% seen once; the top ten hold approximately 1.5%. The chain joins TRBV7-9 to TRBJ2-1; 10 bases match TRBD2. The source material was peripheral blood. The TCR was taken from a man aged 50-59 years with acute or convalescent COVID-19. CDR3: CASSSTSGSYNEQFF. The DNA for the CDR3 is TGTGCCAGCAGCTCGACTAGCGGGTCCTACAATGAGCAGTTCTTC.